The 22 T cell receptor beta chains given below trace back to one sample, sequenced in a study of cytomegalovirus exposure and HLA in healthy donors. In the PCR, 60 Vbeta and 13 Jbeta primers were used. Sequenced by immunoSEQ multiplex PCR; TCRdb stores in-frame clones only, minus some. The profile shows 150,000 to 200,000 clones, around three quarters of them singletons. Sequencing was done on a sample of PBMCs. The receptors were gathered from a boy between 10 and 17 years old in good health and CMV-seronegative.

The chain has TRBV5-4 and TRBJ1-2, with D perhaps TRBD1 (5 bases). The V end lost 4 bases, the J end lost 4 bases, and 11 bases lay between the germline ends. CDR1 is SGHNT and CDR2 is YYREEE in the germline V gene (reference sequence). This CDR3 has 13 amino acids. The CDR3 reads CASSDDRPYGYTF. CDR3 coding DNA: TGTGCCAGCAGCGACGACAGACCCTATGGCTACACCTTC.

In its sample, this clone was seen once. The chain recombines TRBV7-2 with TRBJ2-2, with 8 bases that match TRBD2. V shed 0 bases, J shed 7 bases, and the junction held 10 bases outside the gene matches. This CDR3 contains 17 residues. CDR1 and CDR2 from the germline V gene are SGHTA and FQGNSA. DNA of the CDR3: TGTGCCAGCAGCTTAGCGCAAGCGGGGGAAGTGGGCGGGGAGCTGTTTTTT. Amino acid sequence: CASSLAQAGEVGGELFF.

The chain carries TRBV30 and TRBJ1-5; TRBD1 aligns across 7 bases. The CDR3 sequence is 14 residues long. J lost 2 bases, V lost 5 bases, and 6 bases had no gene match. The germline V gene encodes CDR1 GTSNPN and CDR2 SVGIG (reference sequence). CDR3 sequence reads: CAWAPGGRNQPQHF. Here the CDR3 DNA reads TGTGCCTGGGCCCCAGGGGGGCGCAATCAGCCCCAGCATTTT.

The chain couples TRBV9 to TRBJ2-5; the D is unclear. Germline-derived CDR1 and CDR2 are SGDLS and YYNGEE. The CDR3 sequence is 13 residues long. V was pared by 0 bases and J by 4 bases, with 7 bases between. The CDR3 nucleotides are TGTGCCAGCAGCGTAGCCGAGGCAGAGACCCAGTACTTC. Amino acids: CASSVAEAETQYF.

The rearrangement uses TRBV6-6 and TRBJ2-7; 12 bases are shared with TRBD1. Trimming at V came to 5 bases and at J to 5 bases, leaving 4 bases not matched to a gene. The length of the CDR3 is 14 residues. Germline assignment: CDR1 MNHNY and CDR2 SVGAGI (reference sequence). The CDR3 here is CASSRGQGANEQYF. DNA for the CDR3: TGTGCCAGCAGTCGGGGACAGGGGGCAAACGAGCAGTACTTC.

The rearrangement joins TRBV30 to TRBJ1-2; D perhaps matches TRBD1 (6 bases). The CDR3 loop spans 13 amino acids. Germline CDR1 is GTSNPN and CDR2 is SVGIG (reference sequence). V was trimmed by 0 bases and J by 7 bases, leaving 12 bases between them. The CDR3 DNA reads TGTGCCTGGAGTGTCAGGGGCTGGGGTGGCTACACCTTC. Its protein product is CAWSVRGWGGYTF. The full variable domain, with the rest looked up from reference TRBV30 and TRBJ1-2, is SQTIHQWPATLVQPVGSPLSLECTVEGTSNPNLYWYRQAAGRGLQLLFYSVGIGQISSEVPQNLSASRPQDRQFILSSKKLLLSDSGFYLCAWSVRGWGGYTFGSGTRLTVV.

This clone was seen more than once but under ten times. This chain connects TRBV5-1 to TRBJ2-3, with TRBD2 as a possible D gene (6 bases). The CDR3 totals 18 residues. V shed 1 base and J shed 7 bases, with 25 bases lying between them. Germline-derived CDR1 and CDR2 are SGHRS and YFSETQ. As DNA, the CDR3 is TGCGCCAGCAGCTTGTTTGTTTCGGCGGGGAAAATGAAGCATACGCAGTATTTT. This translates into CASSLFVSAGKMKHTQYF.

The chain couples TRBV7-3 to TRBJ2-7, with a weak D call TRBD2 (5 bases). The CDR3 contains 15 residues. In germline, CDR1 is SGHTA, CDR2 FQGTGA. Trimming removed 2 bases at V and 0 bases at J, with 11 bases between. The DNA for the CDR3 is TGTGCCAGCAGCTTAGTAGGGAGCAGCTCCTACGAGCAGTACTTC. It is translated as CASSLVGSSSYEQYF.

CDR3 region: CASSLKPGLQPIPYEQYF. In nucleotides, the CDR3 is TGTGCCAGCAGCTTAAAACCGGGACTCCAGCCAATCCCCTACGAGCAGTACTTC. The V gene is TRBV7-2, the J gene TRBJ2-7, with a possible D match to TRBD2 (6 bases). The germline V and J ends were trimmed by 2 bases and 2 bases, with 22 bases remaining between them. The CDR3 sequence is 18 residues long. Germline loops: CDR1 SGHTA, CDR2 FQGNSA.

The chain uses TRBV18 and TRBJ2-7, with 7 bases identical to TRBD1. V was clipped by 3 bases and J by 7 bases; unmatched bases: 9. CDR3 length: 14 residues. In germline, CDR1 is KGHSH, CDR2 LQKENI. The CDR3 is CASSPTGPSGEQYF. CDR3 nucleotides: TGTGCCAGCTCACCGACAGGGCCCTCCGGGGAGCAGTACTTC. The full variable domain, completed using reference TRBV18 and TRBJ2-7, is NAGVMQNPRHLVRRRGQEARLRCSPMKGHSHVYWYRQLPEEGLKFMVYLQKENIIDESGMPKERFSAEFPKEGPSILRIQQVVRGDSAAYFCASSPTGPSGEQYFGPGTRLTVT.

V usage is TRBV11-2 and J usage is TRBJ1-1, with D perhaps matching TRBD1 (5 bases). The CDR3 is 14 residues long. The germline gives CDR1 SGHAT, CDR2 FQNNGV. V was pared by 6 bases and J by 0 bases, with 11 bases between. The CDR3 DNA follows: TGTGCCAGCAGTTACAGACAGTTGAACACTGAAGCTTTCTTT. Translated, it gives CASSYRQLNTEAFF.

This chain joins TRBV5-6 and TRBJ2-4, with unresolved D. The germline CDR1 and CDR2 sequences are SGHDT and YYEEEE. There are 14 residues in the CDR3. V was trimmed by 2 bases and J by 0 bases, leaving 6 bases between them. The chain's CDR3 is CASSFPSAKNIQYF. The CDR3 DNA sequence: TGTGCCAGCAGCTTCCCTTCAGCCAAAAACATTCAGTACTTC. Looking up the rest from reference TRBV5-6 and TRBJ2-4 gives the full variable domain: DAGVTQSPTHLIKTRGQQVTLRCSPKSGHDTVSWYQQALGQGPQFIFQYYEEEERQRGNFPDRFSGHQFPNYSSELNVNALLLGDSALYLCASSFPSAKNIQYFGAGTRLSVL.

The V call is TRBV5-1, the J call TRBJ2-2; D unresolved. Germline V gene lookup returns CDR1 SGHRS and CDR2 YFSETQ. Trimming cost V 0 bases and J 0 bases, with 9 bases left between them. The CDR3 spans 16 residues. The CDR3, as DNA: TGCGCCAGCAGCTTGGTATCGGTGACGAACACCGGGGAGCTGTTTTTT. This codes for CASSLVSVTNTGELFF.

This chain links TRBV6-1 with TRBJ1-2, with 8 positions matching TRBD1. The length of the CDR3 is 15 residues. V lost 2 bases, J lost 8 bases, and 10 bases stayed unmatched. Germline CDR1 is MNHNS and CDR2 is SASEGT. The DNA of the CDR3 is TGTGCCAGCAGTGAAAGGTGGACAGGGTCATACGGCTACACCTTC. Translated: CASSERWTGSYGYTF.

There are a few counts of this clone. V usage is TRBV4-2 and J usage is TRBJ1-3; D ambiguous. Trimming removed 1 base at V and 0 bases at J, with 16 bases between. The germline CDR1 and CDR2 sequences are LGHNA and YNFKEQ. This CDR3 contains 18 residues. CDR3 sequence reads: CASSQANWVQSSGNTIYF. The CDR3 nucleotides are TGTGCCAGCAGCCAAGCCAACTGGGTACAGTCCTCTGGAAACACCATATATTTT.

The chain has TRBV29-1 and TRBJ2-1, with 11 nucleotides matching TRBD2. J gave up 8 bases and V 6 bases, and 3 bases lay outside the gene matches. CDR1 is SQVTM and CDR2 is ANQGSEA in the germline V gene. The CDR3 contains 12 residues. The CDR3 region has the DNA TGCAGCGTCGAGGGACTAGCGGATGAGCAGTTCTTC. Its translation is CSVEGLADEQFF.

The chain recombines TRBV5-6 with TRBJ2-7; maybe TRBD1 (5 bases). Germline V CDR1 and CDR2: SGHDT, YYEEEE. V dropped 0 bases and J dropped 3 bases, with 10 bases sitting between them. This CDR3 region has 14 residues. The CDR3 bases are TGTGCCAGCAGCTTGGCCGCAGGGTTCTACGAGCAGTACTTC. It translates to CASSLAAGFYEQYF.

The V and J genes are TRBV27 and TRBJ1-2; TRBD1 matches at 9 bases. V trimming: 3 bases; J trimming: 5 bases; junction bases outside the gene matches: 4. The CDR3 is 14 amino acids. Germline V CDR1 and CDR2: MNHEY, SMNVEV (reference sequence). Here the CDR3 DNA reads TGTGCCAGCAGTTTGTCACAGGGGGCGTATGGCTACACCTTC. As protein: CASSLSQGAYGYTF.

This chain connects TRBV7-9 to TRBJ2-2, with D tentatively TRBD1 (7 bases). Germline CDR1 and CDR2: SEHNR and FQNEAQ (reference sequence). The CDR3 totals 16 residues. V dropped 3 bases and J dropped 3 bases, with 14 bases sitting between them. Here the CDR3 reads CASSFSGGQDTGELFF. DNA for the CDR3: TGTGCCAGCAGCTTTTCAGGGGGGCAGGACACCGGGGAGCTGTTTTTT.

In DNA form, the CDR3 reads TGTGCCAGCAGCAACGGACCACCCGGGAGCGGGAATTCACCCCTCCACTTT. Its translation: CASSNGPPGSGNSPLHF. The V call is TRBV7-2, the J call TRBJ1-6, with D unresolved. The V end lost 5 bases, the J end lost 7 bases, and 21 bases lay between the germline ends. The CDR3 runs to 17 residues. Looked up from germline, CDR1 is SGHTA and CDR2 is FQGNSA.

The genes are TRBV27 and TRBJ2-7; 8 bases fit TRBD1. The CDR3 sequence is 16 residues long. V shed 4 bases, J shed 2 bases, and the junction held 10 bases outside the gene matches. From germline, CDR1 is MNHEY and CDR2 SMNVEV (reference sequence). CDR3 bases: TGTGCCAGCAGTTCGACAGGGGCTAAAGGAACCTACGAGCAGTACTTC. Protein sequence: CASSSTGAKGTYEQYF.

The CDR3: CASSKDITNTGELFF. The DNA of the CDR3 is TGTGCCAGCAGTAAGGACATAACGAACACCGGGGAGCTGTTTTTT. V is TRBV5-4 and J is TRBJ2-2; a possible D gene is TRBD1 (5 bases). Germline V gene data show CDR1 as SGHNT and CDR2 as YYREEE (reference sequence). The V gene lost 5 bases and the J gene lost 0 bases, with 11 bases spanning the gap. The CDR3 sequence is 15 residues long. Looking up the rest from reference TRBV5-4 and TRBJ2-2 gives the full variable domain: ETGVTQSPTHLIKTRGQQVTLRCSSQSGHNTVSWYQQALGQGPQFIFQYYREEENGRGNFPPRFSGLQFPNYSSELNVNALELDDSALYLCASSKDITNTGELFFGEGSRLTVL.